This T cell receptor (beta chain) stems from a study of cytomegalovirus exposure and HLA in healthy donors. Repertoires were generated with immunoSEQ multiplex PCR, while TCRdb's copy carries only in-frame clones and drops some. The repertoire holds 200,000 to 300,000 clones, with approximately 86% as singletons. CDR1 and CDR2 from the germline V gene are MNHEY and SMNVEV (reference sequence). The V end was cut by 7 bases, the J end by 1 base, with 11 bases between. The CDR3 has 13 amino acids. The gene calls are TRBV27 and TRBJ2-7; no firm D call. Material: PBMCs. This sequence was found in a woman between 25 and 40 years old in good health and CMV-seropositive. CDR3 sequence reads: CASTSRVSYEQYF. CDR3 in DNA: TGTGCCAGCACCTCTAGAGTATCCTACGAGCAGTACTTC.